Shown below are 5 T cell receptor beta chains from a single sample sequenced in a study of radiation and T cells in renal cell carcinoma. Data came from immunoSEQ multiplex PCR; TCRdb stores just in-frame clones and leaves some out. The sample carries some 46,000 clones, roughly 85% recorded once. Time point of the sample: blood 4 weeks post-SBRT, at nephrectomy. Treatment noted: 15 Gy SBRT to primary tumor, nephrectomy 4 weeks later. The starting material was blood, obtained from a patient whose treatment included radiotherapy and nephrectomy. The receptors were sampled from a woman in her 70s with renal cell carcinoma.

This clone was observed a few times. One junction end does not reproduce the germline sequence, and a read error may be involved. This chain connects TRBV7-8 to TRBJ1-2; possible D gene TRBD1, 5 bases. From germline, CDR1 is SGHVS and CDR2 FQNEAQ. The CDR3 extends over 15 amino acids. The CDR3 reads CASSTAQGPNYGYTF. DNA for the CDR3: TGTGCCAGCAGCACCGCCCAGGGTCCTAATTATGGCTACACCTTC.

The V call is TRBV21-1, the J call TRBJ2-5; TRBD2, the table's D call, lacks a check against the DNA. TRBV21-1 is noted as a pseudogene. The CDR3 is 15 residues long. The CDR3 DNA is TGTGCCAGCAGCTGCTGCGGGCCCCCCCAAGAGACCCAGTACTTC. It encodes CASSCCGPPQETQYF.

For this clone: Its ends do not fully match the called genes, so a read error is possible. The V and J genes are TRBV11-2 and TRBJ1-1; D possibly corresponds to TRBD1 (6 bases). Germline lookup yields CDR1 SGHAT and CDR2 FQNNGV. The CDR3 contains 13 residues. The CDR3 sequence is CASSIDSGVTAFF. Here the CDR3 DNA reads TGTGCCAGCAGCATAGACTCAGGGGTTACGGCTTTCTTT. Using reference TRBV11-2 and TRBJ1-1 for the parts outside the CDR3, the full variable domain is EAGVAQSPRYKIIEKRQSVAFWCNPISGHATLYWYQQILGQGPKLLIQFQNNGVVDDSQLPKDRFSAERLKGVDSTLKIQPAKLEDSAVYLCASSIDSGVTAFFGQGTRLTVV.

This clone has more than one count but fewer than ten. The CDR3 is CASSRTGDSTDTQYF. The CDR3 DNA follows: TGTGCCAGCAGCAGGACGGGAGATAGCACAGATACGCAGTATTTT. V is TRBV7-2 and J is TRBJ2-3; D is perhaps TRBD2 (6 bases). The germline V gene has CDR1 SGHTA and CDR2 FQGNSA. The V end lost 5 bases, the J end lost 0 bases, and 12 bases lay between the germline ends. This CDR3 comprises 15 residues. The variable domain in full, completed from reference TRBV7-2 and TRBJ2-3, reads GAGVSQSPSNKVTEKGKDVELRCDPISGHTALYWYRQSLGQGLEFLIYFQGNSAPDKSGLPSDRFSAERTGGSVSTLTIQRTQQEDSAVYLCASSRTGDSTDTQYFGPGTRLTVL.

This sequence joins TRBV6-1 and TRBJ2-5; D is ambiguous. CDR1 and CDR2 (germline): MNHNS, SASEGT. V lost 3 bases to trimming and J lost 9 bases, with 20 bases between them. The CDR3 is made up of 15 amino acids. The CDR3 DNA is TGTGCCAGCAGTGATTGGGCGACTCAAAGAAGGTCCCAGTACTTC. Translation: CASSDWATQRRSQYF.